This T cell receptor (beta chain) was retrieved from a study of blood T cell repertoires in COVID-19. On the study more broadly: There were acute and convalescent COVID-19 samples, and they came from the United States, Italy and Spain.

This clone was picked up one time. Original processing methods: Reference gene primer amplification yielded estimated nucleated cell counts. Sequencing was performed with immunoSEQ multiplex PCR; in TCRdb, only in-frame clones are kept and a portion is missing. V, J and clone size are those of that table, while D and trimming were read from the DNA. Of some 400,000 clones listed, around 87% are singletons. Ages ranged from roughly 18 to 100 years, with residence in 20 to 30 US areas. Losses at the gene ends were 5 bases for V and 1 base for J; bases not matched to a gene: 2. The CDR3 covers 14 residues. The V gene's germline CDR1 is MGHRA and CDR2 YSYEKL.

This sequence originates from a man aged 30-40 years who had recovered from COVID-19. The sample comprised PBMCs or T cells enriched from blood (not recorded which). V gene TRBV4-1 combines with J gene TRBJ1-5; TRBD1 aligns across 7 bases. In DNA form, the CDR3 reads TGCGCCAGCAGCTGGGACAGAAGCAATCAGCCCCAGCATTTT. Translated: CASSWDRSNQPQHF.